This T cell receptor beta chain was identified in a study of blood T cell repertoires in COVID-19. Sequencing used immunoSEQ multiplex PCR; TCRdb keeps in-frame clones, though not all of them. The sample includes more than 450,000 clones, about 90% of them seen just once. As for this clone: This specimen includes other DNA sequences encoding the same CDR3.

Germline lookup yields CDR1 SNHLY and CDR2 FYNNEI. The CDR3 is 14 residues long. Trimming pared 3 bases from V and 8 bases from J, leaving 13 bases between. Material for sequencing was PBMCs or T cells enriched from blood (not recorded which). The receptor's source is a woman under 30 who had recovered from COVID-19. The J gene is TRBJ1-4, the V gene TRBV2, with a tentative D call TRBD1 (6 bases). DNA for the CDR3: TGTGCCAGCAGTGATGGCAGGGGTGGCGAAAAACTGTTTTTT. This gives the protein CASSDGRGGEKLFF.